Listed here are 18 T cell receptor beta chains from one sample, sequenced in a study of blood T cell repertoires in COVID-19. Profiled with immunoSEQ multiplex PCR; TCRdb holds only in-frame clones, not every one. The sample carries approximately 240,000 clones, about 85% recorded once. Specimen: peripheral blood. Every receptor here comes from a man in his forties or fifties who had recovered from COVID-19.

This chain connects TRBV19 to TRBJ1-5; 7 positions agree with TRBD1. The germline V gene encodes CDR1 LNHDA and CDR2 SQIVND (reference sequence). The CDR3 sequence is 15 residues long. V was clipped by 7 bases and J by 2 bases; unmatched bases: 8. In DNA form, the CDR3 reads TGTGCCAGTACACAGGGGAGTAAGGGCAATCAGCCCCAGCATTTT. Amino acid sequence: CASTQGSKGNQPQHF.

The chain couples TRBV7-2 to TRBJ2-3, with D possibly being TRBD2 (6 bases). Germline CDR1 is SGHTA and CDR2 is FQGNSA. This CDR3 is 15 amino acids long. Trimming shortened V by 1 base and J by 4 bases, and 12 bases separated the two germline ends. CDR3 nucleotide sequence: TGTGCCAGCAGCTTAGTGGGAGGCCACTCAGATACGCAGTATTTT. The encoded protein is CASSLVGGHSDTQYF.

Only one count was recorded for this clone. The V call is TRBV3-1 (or the pseudogene TRBV3-2), the J call TRBJ2-7; tentative D call: TRBD1 (6 bases). Trimming took 4 bases from V and 4 from J, leaving 8 bases between them. From germline, CDR1 is LGHDT and CDR2 YNNKEL (reference sequence). This CDR3 comprises 12 residues. CDR3 residues: CASSPTGYEQYF. CDR3 DNA sequence: TGTGCCAGCAGCCCCACAGGGTACGAGCAGTACTTC.

This clone was observed once. This rearrangement joins TRBV6-6 to TRBJ2-3, with 8 nucleotides matching TRBD1. This CDR3 is built from 14 residues. Germline V gene lookup returns CDR1 MNHNY and CDR2 SVGAGI (reference sequence). Trimming took 2 bases from V and 6 from J; bases not matched to a gene: 4. In nucleotides, the CDR3 is TGTGCCAGCAGTTACCAGGGGGCGCTTGATACGCAGTATTTT. Protein: CASSYQGALDTQYF.

This clone was seen only once. V gene TRBV6-5 combines with J gene TRBJ1-6; TRBD1 matches at 7 bases. Germline assignment: CDR1 MNHEY and CDR2 SVGAGI. This CDR3 spans 15 amino acids. Trimming cost V 9 bases and J 6 bases; bases outside gene matches: 11. The CDR3 reads CASGGRGFGNSPLHF. The CDR3 region has the DNA TGTGCCAGTGGTGGCAGGGGGTTCGGTAATTCACCCCTCCACTTT.

The chain has TRBV3-1 (or the pseudogene TRBV3-2) and TRBJ1-2; possible D gene TRBD1, 6 bases. The CDR3 loop spans 14 amino acids. CDR1 and CDR2 (germline): LGHDT, YNNKEL (reference sequence). V was cut by 4 bases and J by 2 bases, with 11 bases left in between. The CDR3 spells CASSPRGTNYGYTF. The CDR3, as DNA: TGTGCCAGCAGCCCGCGGGGGACAAACTATGGCTACACCTTC.

This chain joins TRBV4-1 and TRBJ2-7; TRBD1 agrees at 9 bases. The CDR3 is made up of 13 amino acids. Per the germline V gene, CDR1 is MGHRA and CDR2 is YSYEKL. V shed 3 bases and J 7 bases; nucleotides not matched to a gene: 4. The CDR3 nucleotides read TGCGCCAGCAGCCAGGGGACAGGGCGGGAGCAGTACTTC. This gives the protein CASSQGTGREQYF.

The CDR3 DNA follows: TGTGCCAGCAGCGTAGTCCCAGGGGAGAACACTGAAGCTTTCTTT. This encodes CASSVVPGENTEAFF. The chain couples TRBV9 to TRBJ1-1; D is perhaps TRBD1 (6 bases). The germline gives CDR1 SGDLS, CDR2 YYNGEE. This CDR3 contains 15 residues. Trimming took 0 bases from V and 1 from J, leaving 10 bases between them.

This clone is a singleton in its sample. This chain links TRBV10-2 with TRBJ1-6, with D possibly being TRBD1 (6 bases). The CDR3 length is 14 residues. V shed 6 bases and J shed 7 bases, with 13 bases lying between them. Germline loops: CDR1 WSHSY, CDR2 SAAADI. DNA for the CDR3: TGCGCCAGCAGGCTTCAGGGGACGAATTCACCCCTCCACTTT. This sequence encodes CASRLQGTNSPLHF.

The V gene is TRBV12-3 or TRBV12-4, the J gene TRBJ2-1; D is undetermined. The CDR3 consists of 13 residues. Trimming removed 3 bases at V and 8 bases at J, with 11 bases between. The CDR3 region is CASSFIAADEQFF. CDR3 bases: TGTGCCAGCAGTTTTATTGCTGCGGATGAGCAGTTCTTC.

This chain links TRBV6-5 with TRBJ1-5, with D perhaps TRBD1 (5 bases). The CDR3 is made up of 15 amino acids. From germline, CDR1 is MNHEY and CDR2 SVGAGI. Between the trimmed V and J ends, which lost 5 bases and 0 bases, there was a span of 11 bases. CDR3 coding DNA: TGTGCCAGCAGTAGAGACAGTTATAGCAATCAGCCCCAGCATTTT. It is translated as CASSRDSYSNQPQHF.

V and J are TRBV28 and TRBJ1-5; the D is unclear. The CDR3 has 13 amino acids. Germline CDR1 and CDR2: MDHEN and SYDVKM. Trimming left V 6 bases short and J 6 bases short, with 12 bases between. CDR3 DNA: TGTGCCAGCAGATCGGGTAGAAGTCAGCCCCAGCATTTT. Its protein is CASRSGRSQPQHF.

The chain couples TRBV10-1 to TRBJ2-7; tentative D call: TRBD2 (5 bases). Germline-derived CDR1 and CDR2 are WNHNN and SYGVQD (reference sequence). Trimming cost V 0 bases and J 3 bases, with 12 bases left between them. The CDR3 contains 15 residues. The CDR3 region is CASSESRGLGYEQYF. As DNA, the CDR3 is TGCGCCAGCAGTGAGTCTCGGGGTTTGGGCTACGAGCAGTACTTC.

This clone was observed a few times. The chain carries TRBV6-4 and TRBJ2-2; D perhaps matches TRBD1 (6 bases). Germline CDR1 and CDR2: MRHNA and SNTAGT. The V and J ends lost 2 bases and 4 bases respectively, with 8 bases between them. This CDR3 region has 14 residues. Here the CDR3 reads CASSDEGGTGELFF. CDR3 DNA sequence: TGTGCCAGCAGTGACGAAGGGGGCACCGGGGAGCTGTTTTTT.

The chain uses TRBV27 and TRBJ1-4, with TRBD1 matching over 8 bases. CDR1 and CDR2 from the germline V gene are MNHEY and SMNVEV (reference sequence). The CDR3 is made up of 14 amino acids. The V segment lost 5 bases and the J segment 8 bases; nucleotides outside the gene matches: 7. CDR3 sequence (DNA): TGTGCCAGCAGTCGGACAGGGTTTCGGGAAAAACTGTTTTTT. It translates to CASSRTGFREKLFF.

The CDR3 loop reads CASPGLLSYEQYF. The CDR3 DNA reads TGTGCCAGCCCGGGACTGCTGTCCTACGAGCAGTACTTC. This chain uses TRBV27 with TRBJ2-7; TRBD2 might be the D (6 bases). The germline V gene encodes CDR1 MNHEY and CDR2 SMNVEV (reference sequence). The V gene lost 8 bases and the J gene lost 1 base, with 12 bases spanning the gap. CDR3 length: 13 residues.

The V and J genes are TRBV11-2 and TRBJ2-1, with D unclear. Germline values: CDR1 SGHAT, CDR2 FQNNGV. The CDR3 has 15 amino acids. V lost 4 bases to trimming and J lost 12 bases, with 22 bases between them. The CDR3 sequence is CASSYHPGASPTQFF. CDR3 DNA sequence: TGTGCCAGCAGCTATCACCCTGGAGCGAGCCCAACGCAGTTCTTC. Full variable domain (outside the CDR3, taken from reference TRBV11-2 and TRBJ2-1): EAGVAQSPRYKIIEKRQSVAFWCNPISGHATLYWYQQILGQGPKLLIQFQNNGVVDDSQLPKDRFSAERLKGVDSTLKIQPAKLEDSAVYLCASSYHPGASPTQFFGPGTRLTVL.

CDR3 protein: CASASLGTNEKLFF. DNA for the CDR3: TGTGCCAGCGCTTCACTCGGGACTAATGAAAAACTGTTTTTT. This rearrangement joins TRBV25-1 to TRBJ1-4; D remains ambiguous. There are 14 residues in the CDR3. Germline V gene sequence: CDR1 MGHDK, CDR2 SYGVNS. Trimming stripped 8 bases from V and 2 bases from J, with 12 bases between. Full variable domain (rest looked up from reference TRBV25-1 and TRBJ1-4): EADIYQTPRYLVIGTGKKITLECSQTMGHDKMYWYQQDPGMELHLIHYSYGVNSTEKGDLSSESTVSRIRTEHFPLTLESARPSHTSQYLCASASLGTNEKLFFGSGTQLSVL.